This entry lists 26 T cell receptor beta chains sequenced from one sample in a study of CD8 T cells in Susac syndrome. When the RNA was reverse transcribed, random hexamers were used with an input of roughly 0.5 to 1 ug. From the immunoSEQ multiplex PCR reads, TCRdb called clonotypes with MiXCR, one entry per CDR3 protein. The data hold 170,000 or so distinct CDR3 sequences, with approximately 94% observed a single time. The sequencing input was CD4+ T cells from PBMCs. All receptors derive from a human donor with multiple sclerosis.

The gene calls are TRBV10-3 and TRBJ2-7, with a weak D call TRBD2 (5 bases). The CDR3 spans 11 residues. The V gene lost 8 bases and the J gene lost 3 bases, with 8 bases spanning the gap. Germline CDR1 is ENHRY and CDR2 is SYGVKD. CDR3 sequence (DNA): TGTGCCATCGGACTGAACTACGAGCAGTACTTC. Protein sequence: CAIGLNYEQYF.

The chain couples TRBV28 to TRBJ2-3; 9 positions agree with TRBD2. CDR3 size: 15 residues. Looked up from germline, CDR1 is MDHEN and CDR2 is SYDVKM. V gave up 8 bases and J gave up 8 bases; unmatched junction bases: 14. The CDR3 is CASDPLAGPRSTQYF. The DNA of the CDR3 is TGTGCCAGCGATCCTCTAGCGGGACCGCGCAGTACGCAGTATTTT. Variable domain in full (rest from reference TRBV28 and TRBJ2-3): DVKVTQSSRYLVKRTGEKVFLECVQDMDHENMFWYRQDPGLGLRLIYFSYDVKMKEKGDIPEGYSVSREKKERFSLILESASTNQTSMYLCASDPLAGPRSTQYFGPGTRLTVL.

This clonotype was detected only once. This chain connects TRBV6-5 to TRBJ1-4; the D is unclear. CDR3 length equals 14 residues. The V gene lost 6 bases and the J gene lost 5 bases, with 13 bases spanning the gap. CDR1 and CDR2 from the germline V gene are MNHEY and SVGAGI. The CDR3 here is CASSPDVKNEKLFF. CDR3 coding DNA: TGTGCCAGCAGCCCCGACGTTAAGAATGAAAAACTGTTTTTT.

CDR3 sequence: CASSLSLGTQYF. As DNA, the CDR3 is TGTGCCAGCAGTTTATCTCTGGGGACCCAGTACTTC. The genes are TRBV12-3 or TRBV12-4 and TRBJ2-5, with D unresolved. Trimming left V 2 bases short and J 7 bases short, with 8 bases between. The length of the CDR3 is 12 residues.

This chain joins TRBV7-3 and TRBJ2-1; 7 bases fit TRBD1. The germline gives CDR1 SGHTA, CDR2 FQGTGA. The CDR3 has 12 residues. J was trimmed by 10 bases and V by 6 bases; bases with no gene match: 6. CDR3 nucleotide sequence: TGTGCCAGCAGTCCTACAGGGGAAGAGCAGTTCTTC. Its translation is CASSPTGEEQFF. The whole variable domain, filled in from reference TRBV7-3 and TRBJ2-1, reads GAGVSQTPSNKVTEKGKYVELRCDPISGHTALYWYRQSLGQGPEFLIYFQGTGAADDSGLPNDRFFAVRPEGSVSTLKIQRTERGDSAVYLCASSPTGEEQFFGPGTRLTVL.

This sequence joins TRBV3-1 and TRBJ2-7, with D perhaps TRBD1 (5 bases). The V gene lost 3 bases and the J gene lost 0 bases, with 15 bases spanning the gap. Germline CDR1 is LGHDT and CDR2 is YNNKEL (reference sequence). The length of the CDR3 is 16 residues. CDR3 DNA: TGTGCCAGCAGCCACAACTATCCAGGGCTCTCCTACGAGCAGTACTTC. Protein product: CASSHNYPGLSYEQYF.

The J gene is TRBJ2-7, the V gene TRBV5-6; a possible D gene is TRBD2 (5 bases). Germline lookup yields CDR1 SGHDT and CDR2 YYEEEE. This CDR3 has 14 amino acids. V gave up 4 bases and J gave up 1 base, with 12 bases separating them. In DNA form, the CDR3 reads TGTGCCAGCAGCGAATCTACGGGGTCCTACGAGCAGTACTTC. Translated: CASSESTGSYEQYF.

The gene calls are TRBV6-5 and TRBJ2-7, with TRBD2 identical over 11 bases. Losses at the gene ends were 8 bases for V and 6 bases for J; bases not matched to a gene: 6. The CDR3 loop spans 13 amino acids. Germline V gene data show CDR1 as MNHEY and CDR2 as SVGAGI. The DNA for the CDR3 is TGTGCCAGCTGGACTGGACTAGCGGGCGAGCAGTACTTC. It encodes CASWTGLAGEQYF.

The rearrangement joins TRBV30 to TRBJ1-2; 8 bases line up with TRBD1. This CDR3 has 15 amino acids. The ends lost 1 base at V and 6 bases at J; junction bases unmatched: 10. The V gene's germline CDR1 is GTSNPN and CDR2 SVGIG (reference sequence). In DNA form, the CDR3 reads TGTGCCTGGAGTGGGGACAGGCCGGGCGTTCATGGCTACACCTTC. Translated, it gives CAWSGDRPGVHGYTF.

V usage is TRBV6-1 and J usage is TRBJ1-5; D possibly corresponds to TRBD1 (5 bases). Trimming stripped 7 bases from V and 0 bases from J, with 19 bases between. The CDR3 covers 17 residues. CDR1 is MNHNS and CDR2 is SASEGT in the germline V gene. CDR3 region: CASKKNRDPYSNQPQHF. Written as DNA, the CDR3 is TGTGCCAGCAAAAAAAACCGGGACCCCTATAGCAATCAGCCCCAGCATTTT.

The chain has TRBV14 and TRBJ2-5; D is unclear. The CDR3 totals 13 residues. CDR1 and CDR2 (germline): SGHDN, FVKESK. V was clipped by 3 bases and J by 6 bases, with 11 bases between them. CDR3 residues: CASSQNQRQTQYF. In DNA, the CDR3 is TGTGCCAGCAGCCAGAACCAGAGGCAGACCCAGTACTTC.

V gene TRBV9 combines with J gene TRBJ2-7; 7 bases line up with TRBD2. Trimming took 0 bases from V and 5 from J; bases not matched to a gene: 11. Germline values: CDR1 SGDLS, CDR2 YYNGEE. CDR3 length equals 16 residues. CDR3 protein: CASSVAGGDARDEQYF. The CDR3 DNA sequence: TGTGCCAGCAGCGTAGCTGGGGGGGACGCGAGGGACGAGCAGTACTTC.

V usage is TRBV25-1 and J usage is TRBJ1-1, with D possibly matching TRBD1 (6 bases). The V end was cut by 1 base, the J end by 2 bases, with 35 bases between. Germline-derived CDR1 and CDR2 are MGHDK and SYGVNS. The CDR3 runs to 23 residues. The CDR3 nucleotides are TGTGCCAGCAGTGAATTGAAGTCTTCATATAGGGGTAATGGTGGGGGGCGAAACACTGAAGCTTTCTTT. Amino acid sequence: CASSELKSSYRGNGGGRNTEAFF.

The V gene is TRBV30, the J gene TRBJ1-1; D unclear. Germline loops: CDR1 GTSNPN, CDR2 SVGIG (reference sequence). The CDR3 length is 15 residues. V was trimmed by 0 bases and J by 4 bases, leaving 15 bases between them. The CDR3 DNA follows: TGTGCCTGGAGTGTACGACCGGGGATATTCACTGAAGCTTTCTTT. The encoded protein is CAWSVRPGIFTEAFF. Using reference TRBV30 and TRBJ1-1 for the parts outside the CDR3, the full variable domain is SQTIHQWPATLVQPVGSPLSLECTVEGTSNPNLYWYRQAAGRGLQLLFYSVGIGQISSEVPQNLSASRPQDRQFILSSKKLLLSDSGFYLCAWSVRPGIFTEAFFGQGTRLTVV.

The chain combines TRBV7-8 with TRBJ1-2; 7 bases map to TRBD1. Trimming cost V 3 bases and J 5 bases; bases outside gene matches: 6. The CDR3 sequence is 14 residues long. Germline values: CDR1 SGHVS, CDR2 FQNEAQ. The CDR3 protein is CASSFYRGRYGYTF. In nucleotides, the CDR3 is TGTGCCAGCAGCTTTTACAGGGGTCGTTATGGCTACACCTTC. The full variable domain, its missing parts supplied by reference TRBV7-8 and TRBJ1-2, is GAGVSQSPRYKVAKRGQDVALRCDPISGHVSLFWYQQALGQGPEFLTYFQNEAQLDKSGLPSDRFFAERPEGSVSTLKIQRTQQEDSAVYLCASSFYRGRYGYTFGSGTRLTVV.

The CDR3 here is CSALHSGNTIYF. CDR3 sequence (DNA): TGCAGTGCTCTGCACTCTGGAAACACCATATATTTT. The chain is built from TRBV20-1 and TRBJ1-3, with D unresolved. Trimming stripped 5 bases from V and 0 bases from J, with 5 bases between. Looked up from germline, CDR1 is DFQATT and CDR2 is SNEGSKA (reference sequence). The CDR3 consists of 12 residues.

The V and J genes are TRBV7-8 and TRBJ1-1, with TRBD1 as a possible D gene (5 bases). The V and J ends lost 3 bases and 7 bases respectively, with 6 bases between them. This CDR3 has 11 amino acids. The germline gives CDR1 SGHVS, CDR2 FQNEAQ. The CDR3: CASSFDSEAFF. The CDR3 nucleotides are TGTGCCAGCAGCTTCGACAGTGAAGCTTTCTTT.

The rearrangement joins TRBV5-1 to TRBJ2-1; 12 bases are a match to TRBD1. The CDR3 loop spans 16 amino acids. CDR1 and CDR2 (germline): SGHRS, YFSETQ. V lost 2 bases to trimming and J lost 9 bases; unmatched junction nucleotides: 9. CDR3 in DNA: TGCGCCAGCAGCTTTCTCCCGGGACAGGGGGCGGTTGAGCAGTTCTTC. Protein sequence: CASSFLPGQGAVEQFF.

This chain joins TRBV4-3 and TRBJ1-5, with D unclear. Trimming stripped 1 base from V and 0 bases from J, with 4 bases between. The CDR3 runs 14 residues. Looked up from germline, CDR1 is LGHNA and CDR2 is YSLEER. This chain's CDR3 is CASSQVISNQPQHF. DNA for the CDR3: TGCGCCAGCAGCCAAGTTATTAGCAATCAGCCCCAGCATTTT.

V is TRBV4-3 and J is TRBJ2-7; the match to TRBD1 covers 7 bases. The CDR3 runs to 18 residues. Germline trimming cut 0 bases from V and 0 bases from J; bases unmatched to any gene: 11. Germline V gives CDR1 LGHNA, CDR2 YSLEER. CDR3 loop: CASSQDLPRQGSSYEQYF. CDR3 DNA: TGCGCCAGCAGCCAAGATCTTCCCCGACAGGGTAGCTCCTACGAGCAGTACTTC.

This chain uses TRBV19 with TRBJ2-5; D unresolved. In germline, CDR1 is LNHDA, CDR2 SQIVND (reference sequence). Between the trimmed V and J ends, which lost 11 bases and 7 bases, there was a span of 11 bases. The CDR3 contains 10 residues. In DNA form, the CDR3 reads TGTGCCGTCACCTGGGGGACCCAGTACTTC. Its translation is CAVTWGTQYF.

The rearrangement uses TRBV12-3 or TRBV12-4 and TRBJ2-3; 7 bases are a match to TRBD2. Unmatched junction bases numbered 12, after V lost 6 bases and J lost 6 bases. CDR3 length: 15 amino acids. The CDR3 sequence is CASRRTRDFVDTQYF. CDR3 DNA: TGTGCCAGCAGACGGACTAGGGACTTTGTTGATACGCAGTATTTT.

This sequence joins TRBV5-1 and TRBJ2-1; no clear D. This CDR3 contains 13 residues. V lost 0 bases and J 2 bases, leaving 3 bases between the germline ends. CDR1 is SGHRS, CDR2 YFSETQ, per germline. CDR3 protein: CASSLDPYNEQFF. The CDR3, as DNA: TGCGCCAGCAGCTTGGACCCCTACAATGAGCAGTTCTTC.

The chain uses TRBV2 and TRBJ2-7; no definite D call. V was shortened by 4 bases and J by 9 bases, with 16 bases between the two germline ends. The CDR3 has 13 amino acids. The germline V gene has CDR1 SNHLY and CDR2 FYNNEI. The CDR3 sequence is CASSGSGRVWQYF. For the CDR3, the DNA is TGTGCCAGCAGTGGCTCCGGGCGTGTCTGGCAGTACTTC.

CDR3 DNA: TGCGCCAGCAGCCAGGGACAATATAATTCACCCCTCCACTTT. This sequence encodes CASSQGQYNSPLHF. This chain links TRBV5-1 with TRBJ1-6, with D possibly matching TRBD1 (6 bases). This CDR3 comprises 14 residues. CDR1 is SGHRS and CDR2 is YFSETQ in the germline V gene. V was trimmed by 4 bases and J by 4 bases, leaving 9 bases between them.

Only one count was recorded for this clonotype. This chain uses TRBV6-1 with TRBJ2-4; either TRBD1 or TRBD2 may supply D (5 bases each). CDR1 and CDR2 from the germline V gene are MNHNS and SASEGT. Trimming took 6 bases from V and 0 from J, leaving 15 bases between them. The CDR3 consists of 16 residues. The CDR3 DNA reads TGTGCCAGCAGCCCCCCCGGGGCCATAGCCAAAAACATTCAGTACTTC. This translates into CASSPPGAIAKNIQYF.